Shown below are 25 T cell receptor beta chains from a single sample sequenced in a study of CXCR3-negative and CXCR3-positive naive CD8 T cells. UMI-tagged TRB cDNA libraries were built via 5' RACE. Reprocessing the 5' RACE reads, TCRdb reports a single entry for every CDR3 protein and omits DNA. Its table records just under 65,000 distinct CDR3 sequences. Study results and caveats: CXCR3-negative naive cells had less hydrophobic TRB CDR3s than did CXCR3-positive naive cells.

Their antigen targets remain unknown. The specimen was naive CXCR3+ CD8+ T cells from blood. Subset indicated: CD45RO-CCR7+CD27+CD95- naive CD8+ T cells expressing CXCR3 (TNR3+). These receptors all stem from a human donor in good health. Some clones in this sample may be carry-over from other donors' samples.

The CDR3 loop reads CASSPTRDRGNGYTF. The J gene is TRBJ1-2, the V gene TRBV7-2; the TRBD1 assignment by TCRdb is unverifiable without DNA. Germline lookup yields CDR1 SGHTA and CDR2 FQGNSA. The CDR3 runs to 15 residues. The whole variable domain, filled in from reference TRBV7-2 and TRBJ1-2, reads GAGVSQSPSNKVTEKGKDVELRCDPISGHTALYWYRQSLGQGLEFLIYFQGNSAPDKSGLPSDRFSAERTGGSVSTLTIQRTQQEDSAVYLCASSPTRDRGNGYTFGSGTRLTVV.

The gene calls are TRBV5-5 and TRBJ1-2; as DNA is missing, the TRBD1 call by TCRdb cannot be tested. The CDR3 sequence is 13 residues long. CDR1 is SGHKS and CDR2 is YYEKEE in the germline V gene (reference sequence). The CDR3 loop reads CASSSKGSYGYTF.

The V and J genes are TRBV6-4 and TRBJ1-2; TCRdb lists TRBD1, though no DNA is available to test this call. From germline, CDR1 is MRHNA and CDR2 SNTAGT. This CDR3 contains 16 residues. This CDR3 reads CASSRTGTDGGYGYTF.

The V and J genes are TRBV28 and TRBJ2-3; TCRdb proposes TRBD1, but this gene call is untestable without DNA. The germline gives CDR1 MDHEN, CDR2 SYDVKM. The CDR3 runs to 12 residues. This CDR3 is CASSLGGDTQYF. Together with reference TRBV28 and TRBJ2-3, the CDR3 gives the full variable domain: DVKVTQSSRYLVKRTGEKVFLECVQDMDHENMFWYRQDPGLGLRLIYFSYDVKMKEKGDIPEGYSVSREKKERFSLILESASTNQTSMYLCASSLGGDTQYFGPGTRLTVL.

The chain links TRBV20-1 to TRBJ2-7. Looked up from germline, CDR1 is DFQATT and CDR2 is SNEGSKA (reference sequence). The CDR3 is 15 residues long. CDR3 region: CSASVPNRLSYEQYF.

The rearrangement joins TRBV11-2 to TRBJ2-1; absent DNA, TCRdb's TRBD2 call cannot be checked. CDR1 is SGHAT and CDR2 is FQNNGV in the germline V gene. The CDR3 is made up of 15 amino acids. CDR3 sequence: CASSFTSRVNNEQFF.

The V gene is TRBV7-6, the J gene TRBJ2-1. Germline V gene lookup returns CDR1 SGHVS and CDR2 FNYEAQ. CDR3 length: 15 amino acids. The CDR3 reads CASSLNKGPYNEQFF.

The rearrangement joins TRBV28 to TRBJ2-1; TCRdb returns TRBD1, unconfirmable since there is no DNA. From germline, CDR1 is MDHEN and CDR2 SYDVKM. The CDR3 is made up of 12 amino acids. The CDR3 protein is CASSLTGNEQFF.

The chain employs TRBV14 and TRBJ2-1. Germline V lookup: CDR1 SGHDN, CDR2 FVKESK. The CDR3 loop spans 13 amino acids. The CDR3 sequence: CASSLRQYNEQFF.

The V gene is TRBV2, the J gene TRBJ1-1. This CDR3 has 15 amino acids. Germline CDR1 and CDR2: SNHLY and FYNNEI. The CDR3: CASSDERIIGAEAFF.

The chain has TRBV7-3 and TRBJ1-1. The CDR3 length is 13 residues. CDR1 SGHTA and CDR2 FQGTGA come from the germline V gene. The CDR3: CASSPVLNTEAFF.

This rearrangement joins TRBV28 to TRBJ2-1; checking the TCRdb D call of TRBD2 is not possible without DNA. CDR1 and CDR2 from the germline V gene are MDHEN and SYDVKM. The CDR3 sequence is 13 residues long. The CDR3 protein is CATGEAGVDEQFF.

The chain combines TRBV12-3 or TRBV12-4 with TRBJ2-3; with no DNA, the TCRdb D assignment of TRBD1 cannot be verified. The CDR3 extends over 14 amino acids. The CDR3 is CASSFARGTDTQYF.

The gene calls are TRBV2 and TRBJ2-7. The CDR3 is made up of 14 amino acids. Germline CDR1 reads SNHLY; CDR2 reads FYNNEI. CDR3 protein: CASSEIAYADEQYF.

The J gene is TRBJ2-7, the V gene TRBV6-2 or TRBV6-3. Germline V gene sequence: CDR1 MNHEY, CDR2 SVGEGT. The CDR3 has 14 amino acids. CDR3: CASSGVDSSYEQYF.

This chain connects TRBV20-1 to TRBJ2-2. The length of the CDR3 is 12 residues. CDR1 is DFQATT, CDR2 SNEGSKA, per germline (reference sequence). The CDR3 sequence is CSARSGAGELFF.

The genes are TRBV7-9 and TRBJ2-1; the TRBD1 assignment by TCRdb is unverifiable without DNA. The CDR3 is made up of 13 amino acids. Germline V gene data show CDR1 as SEHNR and CDR2 as FQNEAQ (reference sequence). CDR3 loop: CASSTPPDNEQFF.

This chain joins TRBV4-1 and TRBJ2-7. There are 15 residues in the CDR3. Germline V CDR1 and CDR2: MGHRA, YSYEKL. The CDR3 region is CASSQDPGLDYEQYF.

The rearrangement joins TRBV28 to TRBJ2-7; there is no DNA to check the TCRdb D call of TRBD1. CDR1 MDHEN and CDR2 SYDVKM come from the germline V gene. This CDR3 region has 14 residues. The CDR3 spells CASSLRQGTQRQYF.

The chain links TRBV14 to TRBJ2-3; TCRdb proposes TRBD1, but this gene call is untestable without DNA. Germline V lookup: CDR1 SGHDN, CDR2 FVKESK. This CDR3 spans 17 amino acids. The CDR3 sequence: CASSQDLGLRGADTQYF.

The genes are TRBV9 and TRBJ2-5; the TRBD2 assignment by TCRdb is unverifiable without DNA. The germline gives CDR1 SGDLS, CDR2 YYNGEE. The CDR3 loop spans 15 amino acids. The CDR3 loop reads CASAFSGSSQETQYF.

The CDR3 protein is CASSQDTSGLDEQFF. The chain carries TRBV3-1 and TRBJ2-1; absent DNA, TCRdb's TRBD2 call cannot be checked. Germline V gene sequence: CDR1 LGHDT, CDR2 YNNKEL (reference sequence). The CDR3 runs to 15 residues.

The chain has TRBV6-2 or TRBV6-3 and TRBJ2-7; as DNA is missing, the TRBD2 call by TCRdb cannot be tested. This CDR3 has 17 residues. CDR1 is MNHEY and CDR2 is SVGEGT in the germline V gene. The CDR3 sequence: CASSYSLTSGVSYEQYF.

The rearrangement links TRBV12-3 or TRBV12-4 to TRBJ1-2. The CDR3 consists of 14 residues. The CDR3 loop is CASSFSLANYGYTF.

The chain uses TRBV29-1 and TRBJ1-2; TCRdb calls TRBD1, which cannot be checked without DNA. This CDR3 region has 11 residues. The germline V gene encodes CDR1 SQVTM and CDR2 ANQGSEA. The CDR3 region is CSVRREHGYTF.